This is a list of T cell receptor beta chains from one sample in a study of T cell repertoires in cytomegalovirus infection. TCRdb ran MiXCR on the reads and lists one entry per CDR3 protein. The sample yields some 800,000 distinct CDR3 sequences, around 29% seen once. These receptors have no identified antigens. Sequences were derived from cultured CD8+ T cells from PBMCs, sampled from culture after CMV antigen stimulation. All receptors come from a human donor in good health (CMV status not recorded). Some clones in this sample may be carry-over from other donors' samples. Both conserved end residues are part of each CDR3. Each record gives: V gene, D gene, J gene, clone size, CDR3 protein, CDR3 DNA. A D gene is named only where the DNA matches it firmly. Rows may omit the clone size; those that give it use once, few, many or a size class.

TRBV4-2	TRBD2	TRBJ2-1	.	CASSQLAGGPWNEQFF	TGTGCCAGCAGCCAACTAGCGGGGGGGCCGTGGAATGAGCAGTTCTTC
TRBV9	.	TRBJ1-1	few	CASSVETAGLLNTEAFF	TGTGCCAGCAGCGTAGAGACAGCCGGACTTTTGAACACTGAAGCTTTCTTT
TRBV6-6	TRBD2	TRBJ2-2	.	CASSYSSGGVGTGELFF	TGTGCCAGCAGTTATTCTAGCGGGGGGGTAGGCACCGGGGAGCTGTTTTTT
TRBV7-6	.	TRBJ1-1	few	CASRSGLNTEAFF	TGTGCCAGCAGATCCGGGCTGAACACTGAAGCTTTCTTT
TRBV7-9	.	TRBJ2-7	.	CASSGGLNEQYF	TGTGCCAGCAGTGGGGGGCTGAACGAGCAGTACTTC
TRBV7-6	TRBD1	TRBJ2-7	many	CASSLAPAGNRGNEQYF	TGTGCCAGCAGCTTAGCTCCAGCCGGGAACAGGGGCAACGAGCAGTACTTC
TRBV12-3/TRBV12-4	TRBD1	TRBJ1-5	.	CASSALSGQWVAYSNQPQHF	TGTGCCAGCAGTGCGCTTTCGGGACAGTGGGTGGCCTATAGCAATCAGCCCCAGCATTTT
TRBV6-5	.	TRBJ1-2	few	CASSQGNAYGYTF	TGTGCCAGCAGCCAAGGGAACGCCTATGGCTACACCTTC
TRBV7-2	TRBD1	TRBJ2-3	.	CASSAGGRADTQYF	TGTGCCAGCAGCGCAGGGGGCCGAGCAGATACGCAGTATTTT
TRBV4-3	TRBD2	TRBJ2-6	many	CASSHTGTSRAGANVLTF	TGCGCCAGCAGCCACACCGGGACTAGCAGGGCTGGGGCCAACGTCCTGACTTTC
TRBV4-3	.	TRBJ1-2	.	CASSPDRTRGYTF	TGCGCCAGCAGCCCCGACAGGACCAGAGGCTACACCTTC
TRBV6-1	.	TRBJ2-4	many	CASSEGNIQYF	TGTGCCAGCAGTGAAGGGAACATTCAGTACTTC
TRBV4-1	TRBD1	TRBJ2-1	.	CASSLSGTGETTEQFF	TGCGCCAGCAGCCTCAGCGGGACAGGGGAGACGACTGAGCAGTTCTTC
TRBV19	TRBD2	TRBJ2-4	few	CASSILAGDQNIQYF	TGTGCCAGTAGTATTCTAGCGGGGGACCAAAACATTCAGTACTTC
TRBV4-1	.	TRBJ2-4	few	CASSQLQLAKNIQYF	TGCGCCAGCAGCCAATTACAGCTAGCCAAAAACATTCAGTACTTC
TRBV12-3/TRBV12-4	.	TRBJ2-5	few	CASSLVGRVQETQYF	TGTGCCAGCAGTTTAGTGGGCAGGGTTCAAGAGACCCAGTACTTC
TRBV5-1	TRBD1	TRBJ2-1	.	CASTVTGTGVYNEQFF	TGCGCCAGCACCGTCACCGGGACAGGGGTTTACAATGAGCAGTTCTTC
TRBV5-6	.	TRBJ2-6	few	CASSYQTTDYPSGANVLTF	TGTGCCAGCAGCTACCAGACGACAGATTATCCCTCTGGGGCCAACGTCCTGACTTTC
TRBV19	TRBD2	TRBJ2-3	few	CASSPSWRGGTDTQYF	TGTGCCAGTAGTCCCTCCTGGCGGGGGGGCACAGATACGCAGTATTTT
TRBV6-5	.	TRBJ2-1	few	CASSVGDTGYNEQFF	TGTGCCAGCAGTGTAGGGGACACAGGCTACAATGAGCAGTTCTTC
TRBV27	TRBD1	TRBJ2-2	.	CASTGGGPGELFF	TGTGCCAGTACAGGGGGCGGTCCCGGGGAGCTGTTTTTT
TRBV7-9	.	TRBJ1-2	few	CASSLFGAGVSNGYTF	TGTGCCAGCAGCTTATTTGGGGCAGGGGTATCGAATGGCTACACCTTC
TRBV27	TRBD1	TRBJ2-4	.	CASSLRGQQNIQYF	TGTGCCAGCAGTTTAAGGGGGCAGCAAAACATTCAGTACTTC
TRBV27	TRBD1	TRBJ1-1	.	CASSLGTGGVTEAFF	TGTGCCAGCAGTTTAGGGACAGGGGGGGTCACTGAAGCTTTCTTT
TRBV6-2/TRBV6-3	TRBD1	TRBJ2-7	few	CASSPGTAFYEQYF	TGTGCCAGCAGTCCCGGGACAGCCTTCTACGAGCAGTACTTC
TRBV27	.	TRBJ2-1	.	CASSTDDSYNEQFF	TGTGCCAGCAGTACGGATGATTCCTACAATGAGCAGTTCTTC
TRBV5-6	.	TRBJ1-2	few	CASSLAHVSAVGYTF	TGTGCCAGCAGCTTGGCCCACGTCTCAGCCGTAGGCTACACCTTC
TRBV14	.	TRBJ1-1	.	CASSQLTGWGNTEAFF	TGTGCCAGCAGCCAATTAACAGGTTGGGGAAACACTGAAGCTTTCTTT
TRBV29-1	.	TRBJ2-7	.	CSARDHYEQYF	TGCAGCGCCAGGGACCACTACGAGCAGTACTTC
TRBV12-3/TRBV12-4	.	TRBJ1-5	.	CASIQGKNQPQHF	TGTGCCAGCATACAGGGTAAAAATCAGCCCCAGCATTTT
TRBV12-3/TRBV12-4	.	TRBJ1-1	few	CASTQGRSTEAFF	TGTGCCAGCACCCAGGGTCGAAGCACTGAAGCTTTCTTT
TRBV12-3/TRBV12-4	TRBD1	TRBJ2-5	.	CASSPTGYQETQYF	TGTGCCAGCAGCCCGACAGGGTATCAAGAGACCCAGTACTTC
TRBV27	TRBD2	TRBJ2-1	.	CASGLGTTYNEQFF	TGTGCCAGTGGGCTCGGGACTACCTACAATGAGCAGTTCTTC
TRBV7-9	TRBD1	TRBJ1-4	many	CASSLPGGLEKLFF	TGTGCCAGCAGCTTACCAGGGGGACTTGAAAAACTGTTTTTT
TRBV25-1	.	TRBJ2-3	.	CASSDLAPTSTDTQYF	TGTGCCAGCAGTGACTTGGCCCCCACGAGCACAGATACGCAGTATTTT
TRBV29-1	.	TRBJ1-2	.	CSVLTEYYGYTF	TGCAGCGTTTTAACAGAATATTATGGCTACACCTTC
TRBV6-2/TRBV6-3	TRBD1	TRBJ1-2	.	CASSYDRDRDYGYTF	TGTGCCAGCAGTTATGACCGGGACAGGGACTATGGCTACACCTTC
TRBV19	.	TRBJ2-1	.	CATANGSYNEQFF	TGTGCCACCGCGAACGGCTCCTACAATGAGCAGTTCTTC
TRBV2	.	TRBJ2-3	few	CASSDRGHSSTDTQYF	TGTGCCAGCAGTGACCGTGGACACTCTAGCACAGATACGCAGTATTTT
TRBV9	TRBD1	TRBJ2-6	.	CASSTGQAGANVLTF	TGTGCCAGCAGCACCGGACAGGCTGGGGCCAACGTCCTGACTTTC